The rows below give T cell receptor beta chains drawn from one sample of a study of beta chain features in type 1 diabetes. Only in-frame clones appear in the TCRdb table, and some are missing; sequencing was by immunoSEQ multiplex PCR. The sample holds roughly 240,000 clones, about 14% seen once. Sequencing was carried out using naive CD4+ T cells from blood. Every receptor here comes from a woman aged 40-49 years in good health. Both conserved end residues are trimmed from each CDR3. Fields, in order: V gene, J gene, clone size, CDR3 protein. Clone sizes are given selectively: once, few, many, or a class where the clone is expanded.

TRBV4-1	TRBJ2-5	few	ASSQDWASGLQETQY
TRBV29-1	TRBJ2-5	few	SAPRGLQETQY
TRBV29-1	TRBJ2-7	few	SVESGGGRFPYEQY
TRBV5-4	TRBJ2-5	few	ASSPGLAGETQY
TRBV18	TRBJ2-7	few	ASSPPGQPYEQY
TRBV4-1	TRBJ1-2	few	ASSQGASAGAPYGYT
TRBV29-1	TRBJ1-5	few	SVERTGGSNSNQPQH
TRBV5-1	TRBJ2-7	few	ASSLEGTGLTYEQY
TRBV2	TRBJ2-5	NA	ASSRRGGGSIKTQY
TRBV7-2	TRBJ1-2	few	ASSLHRGQNGYT
TRBV18	TRBJ2-3	NA	ASSPGLSTDTQY
TRBV6-5	TRBJ1-1	NA	ASSYSEILNTEAF
TRBV7-9	TRBJ2-3	NA	ASSHGQELDTQY
TRBV10-3	TRBJ2-5	many	AISDREETQY
TRBV7-6	TRBJ1-3	few	ASSSERTRTNIY
TRBV9	TRBJ2-1	NA	ASSVLGLAGPNEQF
TRBV7-6	TRBJ2-2	few	ASSSRGNGGSGELF
TRBV4-3	TRBJ2-1	NA	ASSQDLLGLAGYNEQF
TRBV11-2	TRBJ2-7	few	ASSLEDRREQY
TRBV7-6	TRBJ2-7	few	ASSLGGLAGLKHEQY
TRBV7-2	TRBJ1-1	few	ASSPQGGNTEAF
TRBV7-7	TRBJ2-3	few	ASSLGHRCGCTDTQY
TRBV5-6	TRBJ1-1	few	ASSGGRTEAF
TRBV5-1	TRBJ1-2	few	ASKKGRREDGYT
TRBV7-2	TRBJ2-1	NA	ASSFVPSGGADEQF
TRBV4-3	TRBJ2-7	NA	ASSQGSGTGVYPQY
TRBV5-1	TRBJ2-3	NA	ASSLLQDTQY
TRBV18	TRBJ2-3	few	ASSPVRGSTDTQY
TRBV19	TRBJ2-3	few	ASTPLAGVADTQY
TRBV5-1	TRBJ1-2	few	ASSLVAGRGYT
TRBV7-2	TRBJ1-2	few	ASSATGGWGYGYT
TRBV29-1	TRBJ1-2	NA	SVAPFRQGHLPISYT
TRBV7-8	TRBJ1-2	NA	ASSTVRDSLANYGYT
TRBV6-5	TRBJ1-2	NA	ASSPVQGSYGYT
TRBV10-3	TRBJ2-7	few	ATSPTALVYEQY
TRBV29-1	TRBJ2-7	NA	SVDSTGLGSYEQY
TRBV7-2	TRBJ1-6	few	ASSSDRVNSPLH
TRBV5-1	TRBJ2-2	NA	ASSLGTRNTGELF
TRBV5-4	TRBJ2-2	NA	ASNEATGTNTGELF
TRBV7-6	TRBJ1-5	NA	ASSLGDQPQH
TRBV6-5	TRBJ2-7	NA	ASSYSTGLDYEQY
TRBV10-3	TRBJ2-3	NA	AIRPSGGDTDTQY
TRBV11-2	TRBJ2-1	NA	ASSPLRGGTYNEQF
TRBV6-5	TRBJ2-2	NA	ASSRQVTNTGELF
TRBV12-5	TRBJ2-3	few	ASAPRLAGSDTQY
TRBV11-2	TRBJ2-1	NA	ASSLRTAYNEQF
TRBV19	TRBJ2-2	NA	ASSTYTGELF
TRBV5-4	NA	few	ASSSTGGVLETQY
TRBV5-4	TRBJ2-6	NA	ASSQPTGSSGANVLT